The next 20 T cell receptor beta chains were all read from a single sample in a study of vaccination and CD4 T cells after COVID-19. No cognate antigen is known for these TCRs. The Oncomine TCR Beta short-read assay was applied to DNA of cultured CD4+ T cells. From the PCR reads, TCRdb called clonotypes with MiXCR, one entry per CDR3 protein. The sample comprises some 26,000 distinct CDR3 sequences, 67% of which are singletons, and roughly 17% rests with the top ten. As for treatment: approximately nine-day PBMC culture with coronavirus spike peptide pools or control peptides (ViraFEST assay). The material sequenced was CD4+ T cells from blood, cultured in vitro, taken after SARS-CoV-2 vaccination. Receptors originate from a human donor who received a COVID-19 vaccine.

V and J are TRBV5-4 and TRBJ2-3; D is uncertain. Germline values: CDR1 SGHNT, CDR2 YYREEE (reference sequence). The CDR3 totals 14 residues. With 0 bases removed from V and 2 bases from J, the gap between germline ends came to 7 bases. The CDR3 here is CASSLAVDTDTQYF. The CDR3 DNA reads as TGTGCCAGCAGCTTGGCGGTAGACACAGATACGCAGTATTTT.

In this sample, this clonotype turned up once. V usage is TRBV9 and J usage is TRBJ2-3; D remains unclear. The CDR3 loop spans 13 amino acids. V dropped 4 bases and J dropped 4 bases, with 10 bases sitting between them. CDR1 and CDR2 from the germline V gene are SGDLS and YYNGEE. As DNA, the CDR3 is TGTGCCAGCAGCCTGAGACTTTCAGATACGCAGTATTTT. This encodes CASSLRLSDTQYF.

This clonotype was found a few times. The chain employs TRBV27 and TRBJ2-1, with D possibly matching TRBD2 (5 bases). From germline, CDR1 is MNHEY and CDR2 SMNVEV (reference sequence). V gave up 3 bases and J gave up 2 bases, with 14 bases separating them. This CDR3 contains 16 residues. The CDR3 sequence: CASSFVVRAAYNEQFF. Here the CDR3 DNA reads TGTGCCAGCAGTTTCGTGGTGAGGGCAGCCTACAATGAGCAGTTCTTC.

The chain uses TRBV10-3 and TRBJ2-1; the match to TRBD1 covers 8 bases. This CDR3 is 19 amino acids long. J gave up 5 bases and V 3 bases, and 18 bases lay outside the gene matches. Germline V gene sequence: CDR1 ENHRY, CDR2 SYGVKD. The CDR3 DNA follows: TGTGCCATCAGTGAAAGCCACGGACAGGGAATCCCGTGGGACAATGAGCAGTTCTTC. Translation gives CAISESHGQGIPWDNEQFF.

This clonotype was picked up a small number of times. The rearrangement links TRBV6-1 to TRBJ2-6; D remains ambiguous. The V gene's germline CDR1 is MNHNS and CDR2 SASEGT. CDR3 length: 15 residues. The V and J ends lost 5 bases and 0 bases respectively, with 8 bases between them. The CDR3 loop is CASSKGFSGANVLTF. CDR3 DNA: TGTGCCAGCAGTAAGGGCTTCTCTGGGGCCAACGTCCTGACTTTC.

The V call is TRBV10-3, the J call TRBJ2-5, with 11 bases fitting TRBD2. Germline lookup yields CDR1 ENHRY and CDR2 SYGVKD. The CDR3 length is 17 residues. V lost 0 bases and J lost 1; bases outside the gene matches: 4. In nucleotides, the CDR3 is TGTGCCATCAGTGAGTCTAAGGGGACTAGCGGCCAAGAGACCCAGTACTTC. Amino acids: CAISESKGTSGQETQYF.

The V call is TRBV20-1, the J call TRBJ2-3; D is perhaps TRBD2 (7 bases). Germline V lookup: CDR1 DFQATT, CDR2 SNEGSKA (reference sequence). The CDR3 length is 15 residues. The V end lost 5 bases, the J end lost 4 bases, and 19 bases lay between the germline ends. In DNA, the CDR3 is TGCAGTGCTCCCCGCTTGGGGGGGGCCTCAGATACGCAGTATTTT. This encodes CSAPRLGGASDTQYF.

This clonotype was counted once. V usage is TRBV5-1 and J usage is TRBJ1-6, with a tentative D call TRBD1 (5 bases). CDR1 is SGHRS, CDR2 YFSETQ, per germline. This CDR3 is 15 amino acids long. V lost 4 bases to trimming and J lost 3 bases, with 11 bases between them. DNA of the CDR3: TGCGCCAGCAGCCCTGTGGGGGGCTATAATTCACCCCTCCACTTT. Amino acid sequence: CASSPVGGYNSPLHF.

This clonotype was counted a few times. The chain carries TRBV20-1 and TRBJ1-6; unclear D gene. The V and J ends lost 3 bases and 8 bases respectively, with 17 bases between them. The CDR3 has 15 amino acids. Germline V gene lookup returns CDR1 DFQATT and CDR2 SNEGSKA (reference sequence). CDR3: CSARLVGSGDSPLHF. CDR3 in DNA: TGCAGTGCTAGGCTGGTTGGCTCTGGGGATTCACCCCTCCACTTT.

This chain joins TRBV5-1 and TRBJ2-6; D gene uncertain. Germline V gives CDR1 SGHRS, CDR2 YFSETQ. This CDR3 region has 15 residues. V was trimmed by 2 bases and J by 3 bases, leaving 9 bases between them. CDR3 amino acids: CASSLLHGGANVLTF. The CDR3 nucleotides are TGCGCCAGCAGCTTACTCCACGGTGGGGCCAACGTCCTGACTTTC.

This clonotype was observed a few times. This chain links TRBV10-3 with TRBJ2-2, with D maybe TRBD2 (6 bases). The V end lost 10 bases, the J end lost 1 base, and 16 bases lay between the germline ends. This CDR3 is built from 15 residues. The germline V gene has CDR1 ENHRY and CDR2 SYGVKD. The CDR3 loop is CATLKSGLNTGELFF. The CDR3 nucleotides read TGTGCCACCCTGAAATCGGGACTGAACACCGGGGAGCTGTTTTTT.

The chain employs TRBV5-4 and TRBJ2-1; TRBD1 is a possible D gene (6 bases). The CDR3 runs 16 residues. The germline V gene encodes CDR1 SGHNT and CDR2 YYREEE (reference sequence). Deletions cut 3 bases from V and 1 base from J, with 14 bases between. CDR3: CASSSYRARSYNEQFF. The CDR3 DNA reads as TGTGCCAGCAGCTCGTACAGGGCACGGTCCTACAATGAGCAGTTCTTC.

The chain joins TRBV5-1 to TRBJ2-5, with TRBD2 matching 11 bases. Germline CDR1 and CDR2: SGHRS and YFSETQ. The CDR3 length is 16 residues. J gave up 2 bases and V 3 bases, and 6 bases lay outside the gene matches. CDR3 sequence: CASSSGTSGGQETQYF. In DNA form, the CDR3 reads TGCGCCAGCAGCTCTGGGACTAGCGGAGGTCAAGAGACCCAGTACTTC.

The chain uses TRBV7-9 and TRBJ1-2, with 7 nucleotides matching TRBD1. Germline V gene lookup returns CDR1 SEHNR and CDR2 FQNEAQ (reference sequence). The CDR3 sequence is 12 residues long. V lost 6 bases, J lost 7 bases, and 5 bases stayed unmatched. The CDR3 reads CASSREGAGYTF. The DNA for the CDR3 is TGTGCCAGCAGTCGGGAGGGGGCTGGCTACACCTTC.

The chain employs TRBV19 and TRBJ1-1; D call uncertain. This CDR3 comprises 14 residues. Per germline, CDR1 LNHDA and CDR2 SQIVND (reference sequence). V lost 4 bases and J 9 bases, leaving 18 bases between the germline ends. The CDR3 region is CASSTGRPLAQAFF. CDR3 in DNA: TGTGCCAGTAGTACTGGACGGCCCCTGGCCCAAGCTTTCTTT.

J is TRBJ2-7 and V is TRBV12-3 or TRBV12-4; possibly TRBD2 for D (5 bases). This CDR3 has 14 amino acids. V shed 0 bases and J shed 5 bases, with 11 bases lying between them. The CDR3 here is CASSLAGVSHEQYF. In DNA, the CDR3 is TGTGCCAGCAGTTTAGCGGGAGTAAGCCACGAGCAGTACTTC.

CDR3 loop: CSASILQGAGTGELFF. Here the CDR3 DNA reads TGCAGTGCTAGCATTTTACAGGGGGCGGGCACCGGGGAGCTGTTTTTT. The gene calls are TRBV20-1 and TRBJ2-2, with 9 bases that match TRBD1. The CDR3 has 16 residues. Germline V gene sequence: CDR1 DFQATT, CDR2 SNEGSKA (reference sequence). Trimming cost V 3 bases and J 4 bases; bases outside gene matches: 9.

This clonotype was seen more than once but under ten times. The V call is TRBV6-5, the J call TRBJ1-4; D not certain. Trimming shortened V by 1 base and J by 10 bases, and 13 bases separated the two germline ends. Germline-derived CDR1 and CDR2 are MNHEY and SVGAGI. This CDR3 comprises 14 residues. CDR3 DNA sequence: TGTGCCAGCAGTTACTTATCTAGGGAGCGAAAACTGTTTTTT. Its protein is CASSYLSRERKLFF.

The rearrangement uses TRBV20-1 and TRBJ1-1; 8 bases agree with TRBD1. This CDR3 region has 15 residues. The V gene end was trimmed by 1 base and the J gene end by 0 bases; junction bases not matched to a gene: 4. Germline CDR1 reads DFQATT; CDR2 reads SNEGSKA (reference sequence). CDR3 bases: TGCAGTGCTAGAGCGACAGGGGCCTTGAACACTGAAGCTTTCTTT. Protein sequence: CSARATGALNTEAFF.

In this sample, this clonotype turned up once. The chain has TRBV12-5 and TRBJ1-1; D may be TRBD1 (6 bases). CDR1 and CDR2 from the germline V gene are LGHNT and FRNRAP. V dropped 5 bases and J dropped 5 bases, with 12 bases sitting between them. This CDR3 region has 13 residues. The CDR3 DNA reads TGTGCTAGTGGTACAGGGCCTGAAACTGAAGCTTTCTTT. It specifies CASGTGPETEAFF.